These 19 T cell receptor beta chains were sequenced from one sample in a study of CD8+ T cells in alopecia areata. In each case, RNA was isolated and then reverse transcribed into cDNA as the sequencing template. Some clones are missing from TCRdb's copy, which holds only in-frame ones; the method was immunoSEQ multiplex PCR. The table includes 150,000 to 200,000 clones, 50% to 65% detected once. The specimen sequenced was CD4+ T cells sorted from blood. The receptors derive from a human donor in good health.

V and J are TRBV7-9 and TRBJ1-2; D is uncertain. The CDR3 length is 13 residues. V was cut by 4 bases and J by 6 bases, with 12 bases left in between. Germline-derived CDR1 and CDR2 are SEHNR and FQNEAQ (reference sequence). The CDR3 bases are TGTGCCAGCAGCTATAAGGGCTTCGATGGCTACACCTTC. Protein sequence: CASSYKGFDGYTF.

The chain carries TRBV5-1 and TRBJ1-2, with 7 positions matching TRBD1. Germline-derived CDR1 and CDR2 are SGHRS and YFSETQ. Unmatched junction bases numbered 9, after V lost 2 bases and J lost 8 bases. The CDR3 extends over 14 amino acids. CDR3 region: CASSFPRQGEGYTF. The CDR3 nucleotides are TGCGCCAGCAGCTTCCCCCGGCAGGGGGAAGGCTACACCTTC.

The chain links TRBV29-1 to TRBJ2-7; the D gene is possibly TRBD2 (5 bases). The germline V and J ends were trimmed by 8 bases and 4 bases, with 12 bases remaining between them. Germline assignment: CDR1 SQVTM and CDR2 ANQGSEA. The CDR3 length is 11 residues. The DNA for the CDR3 is TGCAGCATTGGAGGTCCGTACGAGCAGTACTTC. Translating it yields CSIGGPYEQYF.

The rearrangement links TRBV30 to TRBJ1-2, with a possible D match to TRBD1 (5 bases). There are 11 residues in the CDR3. From germline, CDR1 is GTSNPN and CDR2 SVGIG (reference sequence). V lost 7 bases and J 7 bases, leaving 13 bases between the germline ends. The CDR3 is CASAGALGYTF. DNA of the CDR3: TGTGCCTCCGCCGGGGCGCTTGGCTACACCTTC.

The J gene is TRBJ2-5, the V gene TRBV7-8; 11 bases agree with TRBD2. This CDR3 comprises 15 residues. V was pared by 6 bases and J by 5 bases, with 8 bases of the junction left unmatched. Germline assignment: CDR1 SGHVS and CDR2 FQNEAQ. CDR3 DNA: TGTGCCAGCAGAGACGGTAGCGGGAGGGTCGAGACCCAGTACTTC. This translates into CASRDGSGRVETQYF.

This chain uses TRBV19 with TRBJ1-1; D is possibly TRBD1 (6 bases). The CDR3 spans 13 residues. Deletions cut 6 bases from V and 5 bases from J, with 13 bases between. Germline values: CDR1 LNHDA, CDR2 SQIVND (reference sequence). The CDR3 loop is CASRMDSRTEAFF. CDR3 DNA sequence: TGTGCCAGTAGAATGGACAGCAGGACTGAAGCTTTCTTT.

The chain joins TRBV14 to TRBJ1-1, with D perhaps matching TRBD1 (5 bases). This CDR3 region has 14 residues. The germline gives CDR1 SGHDN, CDR2 FVKESK. Trimming cost V 0 bases and J 5 bases, with 10 bases left between them. The CDR3 here is CASSQELPGTEAFF. In DNA, the CDR3 is TGTGCCAGCAGCCAAGAACTCCCAGGGACTGAAGCTTTCTTT.

The V and J genes are TRBV29-1 and TRBJ2-3, with 9 bases matching TRBD1. CDR1 and CDR2 from the germline V gene are SQVTM and ANQGSEA. J gave up 4 bases and V 4 bases, and 0 bases lay outside the gene matches. The CDR3 sequence is 12 residues long. The chain's CDR3 is CSVGQGADTQYF. The CDR3 region has the DNA TGCAGCGTTGGACAGGGGGCAGATACGCAGTATTTT.

V is TRBV7-9 and J is TRBJ2-3; the match to TRBD1 covers 10 bases. The germline CDR1 and CDR2 sequences are SEHNR and FQNEAQ (reference sequence). Trimming at V came to 3 bases and at J to 5 bases, leaving 5 bases not matched to a gene. The CDR3 is 15 residues long. The CDR3 protein is CASSFVTGGRDTQYF. CDR3 bases: TGTGCCAGCAGCTTTGTGACAGGGGGCAGAGATACGCAGTATTTT.

The rearrangement uses TRBV5-1 and TRBJ2-3; D is possibly TRBD1 (5 bases). The germline V gene encodes CDR1 SGHRS and CDR2 YFSETQ. The CDR3 sequence is 16 residues long. V was clipped by 1 base and J by 0 bases, with 12 bases between them. The CDR3 sequence: CASSLPRVASTDTQYF. DNA of the CDR3: TGCGCCAGCAGCTTGCCCAGGGTTGCTAGCACAGATACGCAGTATTTT. The full variable domain, with the rest looked up from reference TRBV5-1 and TRBJ2-3, is KAGVTQTPRYLIKTRGQQVTLSCSPISGHRSVSWYQQTPGQGLQFLFEYFSETQRNKGNFPGRFSGRQFSNSRSEMNVSTLELGDSALYLCASSLPRVASTDTQYFGPGTRLTVL.

This clone was observed once. The gene calls are TRBV2 and TRBJ1-5; 11 positions match TRBD1. Germline loops: CDR1 SNHLY, CDR2 FYNNEI. J lost 0 bases, V lost 6 bases, and 4 bases had no gene match. The CDR3 loop spans 16 amino acids. CDR3 amino acids: CASRRDRGNSNQPQHF. CDR3 coding DNA: TGTGCCAGCAGGAGGGACAGGGGGAATAGCAATCAGCCCCAGCATTTT.

V and J are TRBV28 and TRBJ1-2, with D unclear. CDR3 length: 16 residues. Germline lookup yields CDR1 MDHEN and CDR2 SYDVKM. CDR3 sequence reads: CATCPPPGRKNYGYTF. In nucleotides, the CDR3 is TGTGCTACATGTCCCCCACCCGGCAGAAAGAACTATGGCTACACCTTC.

CDR3 in DNA: TGTGCCAGCTTATTGAGGGCTGGACAGGGAGCCACTGAAGCTTTCTTT. As protein: CASLLRAGQGATEAFF. This chain uses TRBV28 with TRBJ1-1; 8 positions match TRBD1. Trimming cost V 8 bases and J 4 bases; bases outside gene matches: 15. The CDR3 extends over 16 amino acids. From germline, CDR1 is MDHEN and CDR2 SYDVKM.

This clone was counted a few times. The rearrangement uses TRBV6-5 and TRBJ1-1; 7 nucleotides align to TRBD1. Germline V gene sequence: CDR1 MNHEY, CDR2 SVGAGI. After removal of 6 bases from V and 11 bases from J, the junction contained 6 bases not matched to a gene. The CDR3 has 11 residues. The CDR3 region is CASSHGQVAFF. CDR3 DNA sequence: TGTGCCAGCAGCCATGGACAGGTGGCTTTCTTT.

The CDR3 DNA reads as TGTGCCAGCAGTAAAGGACAGGGAGCTTTCTTT. As protein: CASSKGQGAFF. V usage is TRBV6-5 and J usage is TRBJ1-1, with 8 bases aligning to TRBD1. The CDR3 loop spans 11 amino acids. Germline V CDR1 and CDR2: MNHEY, SVGAGI. Unmatched junction bases numbered 3, after V lost 5 bases and J lost 10 bases.

The V gene is TRBV7-9, the J gene TRBJ2-5; 13 nucleotides agree with TRBD2. Near its end, the DNA agrees better with TRBJ2-7, so the J call may be wrong. Germline V lookup: CDR1 SEHNR, CDR2 FQNEAQ (reference sequence). The CDR3 totals 15 residues. Written as DNA, the CDR3 is TGTGCCAGCAGTCAAAGGACTAGCGGGAGTTACGAGCAGTACTTC. Translated, it gives CASSQRTSGSYEQYF.

This clone was recorded a few times. CDR3 nucleotide sequence: TGTGCCAGCAGCTTCTTATCAGATACGCAGTATTTT. Translation: CASSFLSDTQYF. The V call is TRBV7-9, the J call TRBJ2-3; the D is unclear. The CDR3 consists of 12 residues. V was cut by 3 bases and J by 4 bases, with 5 bases left in between. CDR1 and CDR2 (germline): SEHNR, FQNEAQ (reference sequence).

For this clone: One junction end does not reproduce the germline sequence, and a read error may be involved. The chain combines TRBV7-7 with TRBJ2-1; TRBD2 aligns across 14 bases. The CDR3 is 15 amino acids. The germline gives CDR1 SSHAT, CDR2 FNYEAQ (reference sequence). For the CDR3, the DNA is TGTGCTAGCAGCGTGACTAGCGGGAGGGCCGATGAGCAGTTCTTC. It yields the protein CASSVTSGRADEQFF.

The J gene is TRBJ2-7, the V gene TRBV15; 10 nucleotides agree with TRBD1. This CDR3 is 15 amino acids long. After removal of 8 bases from V and 2 bases from J, the junction contained 9 bases not matched to a gene. Germline assignment: CDR1 LNHNV and CDR2 YYDKDF (reference sequence). CDR3 sequence reads: CATLPGGTGAYEQYF. DNA for the CDR3: TGTGCCACCCTCCCAGGTGGGACAGGGGCCTACGAGCAGTACTTC.